The next 27 T cell receptor beta chains were all read from a single sample in a study of OX40 agonist ivuxolimab in advanced cancers. The assay was immunoSEQ multiplex PCR, and TCRdb's table has in-frame clones only and misses some. The data contain 49,000 or so clones, 88% of them seen just once; the ten biggest clones take up about 52%. The sample here was CD4+ or CD8+ T cells sorted from blood, taken in a trial of the OX40 agonist ivuxolimab. All receptors derive from an adult with an advanced solid tumor such as melanoma, head and neck, liver or kidney cancer.

The rearrangement uses TRBV9 and TRBJ2-3; 9 nucleotides line up with TRBD1. This CDR3 spans 15 amino acids. V lost 5 bases to trimming and J lost 4 bases; unmatched junction nucleotides: 8. CDR1 SGDLS and CDR2 YYNGEE come from the germline V gene. The CDR3 spells CASRTGTGFADTQYF. CDR3 DNA: TGTGCCAGCAGAACCGGGACAGGGTTTGCAGATACGCAGTATTTT.

The CDR3 region has the DNA TGTGCCAGCAGCGGATATAGCGGGAAAGGCGAGCAGTACTTC. Residues: CASSGYSGKGEQYF. The rearrangement links TRBV7-6 to TRBJ2-7, with 8 bases that match TRBD2. The V and J ends lost 5 bases and 6 bases, in that order; junction bases with no gene match: 9. The germline CDR1 and CDR2 sequences are SGHVS and FNYEAQ. The CDR3 is 14 residues long.

This rearrangement joins TRBV4-3 to TRBJ2-2; 9 positions match TRBD2. In germline, CDR1 is LGHNA, CDR2 YSLEER. With V trimmed by 4 bases and J by 5 bases, 11 bases remained unmatched. The CDR3 loop spans 17 amino acids. Here the CDR3 reads CASSRQLSGGRTGELFF. CDR3 coding DNA: TGCGCCAGCAGCCGCCAACTTAGCGGGGGAAGAACCGGGGAGCTGTTTTTT.

V gene TRBV10-3 combines with J gene TRBJ2-7, with 7 bases fitting TRBD1. Trimming removed 4 bases from V and 2 bases from J; junction bases left unmatched: 5. This CDR3 is 14 amino acids long. Germline V gives CDR1 ENHRY, CDR2 SYGVKD. Here the CDR3 reads CAISGGQLTYEQYF. The CDR3, as DNA: TGTGCCATCAGTGGGGGACAGTTAACCTACGAGCAGTACTTC.

J is TRBJ2-7 and V is TRBV28, with 9 bases aligning to TRBD2. CDR1 is MDHEN and CDR2 is SYDVKM in the germline V gene. V lost 6 bases and J lost 6; bases outside the gene matches: 9. CDR3 length: 14 amino acids. The CDR3: CASSPGGGAFEQYF. The CDR3 DNA reads as TGTGCCAGCAGCCCGGGCGGGGGGGCCTTCGAGCAGTACTTC.

CDR3 DNA: TGTGCCAGCTCTGCTAGCGGGCGGTACGAGCAGTACTTC. Amino acid sequence: CASSASGRYEQYF. V and J are TRBV25-1 and TRBJ2-7, with 8 bases fitting TRBD2. V dropped 8 bases and J dropped 4; count of bases not matched to a gene: 7. This CDR3 region has 13 residues. Per germline, CDR1 MGHDK and CDR2 SYGVNS.

This clone showed up just once. The rearrangement joins TRBV15 to TRBJ2-5, with 12 bases matching TRBD2. The J call may be faulty, since TRBJ2-7 better matches the DNA end. Germline V lookup: CDR1 LNHNV, CDR2 YYDKDF (reference sequence). The CDR3 length is 16 residues. CDR3 protein: CATSRGLAGGTYEQYF. CDR3 sequence (DNA): TGTGCCACCAGCAGGGGTCTAGCGGGAGGGACCTACGAGCAGTACTTC.

V gene TRBV4-2 combines with J gene TRBJ1-5, with D possibly matching TRBD1 (6 bases). CDR3 length: 17 residues. In germline, CDR1 is LGHNA, CDR2 YNFKEQ. V was shortened by 0 bases and J by 0 bases, with 12 bases between the two germline ends. The CDR3 loop is CASSQDPGAHSNQPQHF. The CDR3 DNA follows: TGTGCCAGCAGCCAAGATCCGGGGGCACATAGCAATCAGCCCCAGCATTTT.

The chain has TRBV7-9 and TRBJ2-7; 7 positions match TRBD2. Germline values: CDR1 SEHNR, CDR2 FQNEAQ (reference sequence). V shed 0 bases and J 2 bases; nucleotides not matched to a gene: 1. The CDR3 extends over 14 amino acids. CDR3 loop: CASSLAGGAYEQYF. DNA of the CDR3: TGTGCCAGCAGCTTAGCGGGAGGGGCCTACGAGCAGTACTTC.

The chain links TRBV5-1 to TRBJ1-2; D unclear. Per germline, CDR1 SGHRS and CDR2 YFSETQ. The CDR3 runs 11 residues. Trimming shortened V by 0 bases and J by 13 bases, and 10 bases separated the two germline ends. CDR3 coding DNA: TGCGCCAGCAGCTTGGACGGACCCCTCACCTTC. It translates to CASSLDGPLTF. Using reference TRBV5-1 and TRBJ1-2 for the parts outside the CDR3, the full variable domain is KAGVTQTPRYLIKTRGQQVTLSCSPISGHRSVSWYQQTPGQGLQFLFEYFSETQRNKGNFPGRFSGRQFSNSRSEMNVSTLELGDSALYLCASSLDGPLTFGSGTRLTVV.

The chain recombines TRBV5-1 with TRBJ1-1, with no clear D. CDR1 SGHRS and CDR2 YFSETQ come from the germline V gene. Trimming pared 0 bases from V and 2 bases from J, leaving 17 bases between. The CDR3 runs to 17 residues. The CDR3 DNA follows: TGCGCCAGCAGCTTGGGCAGAGGAGCGTGGGGAAACACTGAAGCTTTCTTT. It codes for CASSLGRGAWGNTEAFF.

V and J are TRBV6-1 and TRBJ1-1; the match to TRBD1 covers 8 bases. Losses at the gene ends were 6 bases for V and 7 bases for J; bases not matched to a gene: 10. Germline V lookup: CDR1 MNHNS, CDR2 SASEGT. This CDR3 comprises 14 residues. DNA for the CDR3: TGTGCCAGCAGACCCCGACAGGGGTGGGGTGAAGCTTTCTTT. Its protein product is CASRPRQGWGEAFF.

This clone was detected only once. The chain links TRBV7-8 to TRBJ2-3; the D gene could be TRBD1 or TRBD2 (5 bases each). The germline CDR1 and CDR2 sequences are SGHVS and FQNEAQ. CDR3 size: 14 residues. The V end was cut by 1 base, the J end by 5 bases, with 10 bases between. CDR3 in DNA: TGTGCCAGCAGCTTAGTTGGGGGTATAGATACGCAGTATTTT. This encodes CASSLVGGIDTQYF.

This clone was picked up one time. This chain joins TRBV4-1 and TRBJ2-7; 9 positions match TRBD1. The V and J ends lost 5 bases and 0 bases, in that order; junction bases with no gene match: 8. The CDR3 has 16 residues. The V gene's germline CDR1 is MGHRA and CDR2 YSYEKL. The CDR3: CASSYSRDRASYEQYF. The CDR3 bases are TGCGCCAGCAGCTACTCCCGGGACAGGGCCTCCTACGAGCAGTACTTC.

V usage is TRBV28 and J usage is TRBJ1-3; the match to TRBD1 covers 7 bases. Germline assignment: CDR1 MDHEN and CDR2 SYDVKM. The CDR3 has 14 residues. The V gene end was trimmed by 6 bases and the J gene end by 1 base; junction bases not matched to a gene: 3. The CDR3 DNA sequence: TGTGCCAGCAGGCCAGGGGGGTCTGGAAACACCATATATTTT. Protein: CASRPGGSGNTIYF. The full variable domain, its missing parts supplied by reference TRBV28 and TRBJ1-3, is DVKVTQSSRYLVKRTGEKVFLECVQDMDHENMFWYRQDPGLGLRLIYFSYDVKMKEKGDIPEGYSVSREKKERFSLILESASTNQTSMYLCASRPGGSGNTIYFGEGSWLTVV.

This chain joins TRBV6-5 and TRBJ2-7, with TRBD1 matching 7 bases. CDR1 is MNHEY, CDR2 SVGAGI, per germline. The ends lost 5 bases at V and 2 bases at J; junction bases unmatched: 3. The CDR3 has 13 residues. The CDR3 sequence is CASSPGQTYEQYF. The CDR3 coding sequence is TGTGCCAGCAGTCCGGGACAGACCTACGAGCAGTACTTC.

The CDR3 loop reads CSVQQLGTAEAFF. The CDR3 DNA is TGCAGCGTCCAACAACTCGGGACAGCCGAAGCTTTCTTT. V and J are TRBV29-1 and TRBJ1-1; 7 nucleotides line up with TRBD1. The germline V gene has CDR1 SQVTM and CDR2 ANQGSEA. The CDR3 contains 13 residues. The trim removed 6 bases at V and 8 bases at J, leaving 12 bases unmatched. The whole variable domain, remainder taken from reference TRBV29-1 and TRBJ1-1, is SAVISQKPSRDICQRGTSLTIQCQVDSQVTMMFWYRQQPGQSLTLIATANQGSEATYESGFVIDKFPISRPNLTFSTLTVSNMSPEDSSIYLCSVQQLGTAEAFFGQGTRLTVV.

The chain combines TRBV4-2 with TRBJ2-1; D uncertain. Germline CDR1 reads LGHNA; CDR2 reads YNFKEQ. This CDR3 comprises 15 residues. The V and J ends lost 1 base and 0 bases respectively, with 7 bases between them. The CDR3 coding sequence is TGTGCCAGCAGCCAAGTGGCTAGCTCCTACAATGAGCAGTTCTTC. It translates to CASSQVASSYNEQFF.

This clone was detected once. V and J are TRBV9 and TRBJ2-2; D unclear. V lost 5 bases and J lost 1, with 6 bases in between. The CDR3 loop spans 13 amino acids. Germline V gives CDR1 SGDLS, CDR2 YYNGEE. Here the CDR3 reads CASSSQNTGELFF. CDR3 nucleotides: TGTGCCAGCAGTTCACAGAACACCGGGGAGCTGTTTTTT.

The chain couples TRBV28 to TRBJ1-6, with 7 positions matching TRBD1. Germline V CDR1 and CDR2: MDHEN, SYDVKM. The CDR3 is 17 amino acids. V trimming: 4 bases; J trimming: 9 bases; junction bases outside the gene matches: 15. The CDR3 DNA sequence: TGTGCCAGCAGTTCCCAGTTGTCCGACAGGGAATTTTCACCCCTCCACTTT. Protein sequence: CASSSQLSDREFSPLHF.

CDR3 sequence: CASHSPGNTIYF. In DNA form, the CDR3 reads TGTGCCAGCCATAGCCCTGGAAACACCATATATTTT. This chain uses TRBV19 with TRBJ1-3; the D is unclear. CDR3 size: 12 residues. CDR1 LNHDA and CDR2 SQIVND come from the germline V gene (reference sequence). Trimming took off 9 bases at V and 2 bases at J, with 8 bases between the two ends.

CDR3 sequence (DNA): TGCGCCAGCAGCTTGGCCGCAGGGGGCTACGAGCAGTACTTC. This sequence encodes CASSLAAGGYEQYF. The chain couples TRBV5-1 to TRBJ2-5; TRBD1 agrees at 7 bases. The end of the DNA fits TRBJ2-7 better, so the J call may be wrong. Germline V gene data show CDR1 as SGHRS and CDR2 as YFSETQ. This CDR3 is 14 amino acids long.

The gene calls are TRBV9 and TRBJ1-5, with D tentatively TRBD1 (6 bases). V was trimmed by 2 bases and J by 7 bases, leaving 16 bases between them. Germline V gene lookup returns CDR1 SGDLS and CDR2 YYNGEE. CDR3 length equals 15 residues. In DNA, the CDR3 is TGTGCCAGCAGCGTGGGGTGGGGGCTAGGGCAGCCCCAGCATTTT. As protein: CASSVGWGLGQPQHF.

The chain links TRBV5-1 to TRBJ2-2; D not certain. The CDR3 sequence is 14 residues long. V was clipped by 0 bases and J by 2 bases, with 5 bases between them. The germline V gene has CDR1 SGHRS and CDR2 YFSETQ. DNA for the CDR3: TGCGCCAGCAGCTTGGGAAGCAACACCGGGGAGCTGTTTTTT. Translated: CASSLGSNTGELFF.

The V and J genes are TRBV7-6 and TRBJ1-5; weak D call: TRBD1 (5 bases). Between the trimmed V and J ends, which lost 5 bases and 0 bases, there was a span of 8 bases. The CDR3 has 14 residues. CDR1 and CDR2 from the germline V gene are SGHVS and FNYEAQ. CDR3 amino acids: CASSPQGSNQPQHF. The CDR3 coding sequence is TGTGCCAGCAGCCCCCAGGGTAGCAATCAGCCCCAGCATTTT.

This chain uses TRBV10-2 with TRBJ1-1; D uncertain. With 3 bases removed from V and 2 bases from J, the gap between germline ends came to 10 bases. The CDR3 has 14 residues. Looked up from germline, CDR1 is WSHSY and CDR2 is SAAADI. The CDR3 region has the DNA TGCGCCAGCAGTGATGCCCCGGCAAACACTGAAGCTTTCTTT. Translating it yields CASSDAPANTEAFF.

This chain links TRBV7-9 with TRBJ2-4; the match to TRBD1 covers 7 bases. V was clipped by 3 bases and J by 7 bases; unmatched bases: 6. The CDR3 extends over 14 amino acids. Germline V gives CDR1 SEHNR, CDR2 FQNEAQ (reference sequence). CDR3 sequence (DNA): TGTGCCAGCAGCTTGCAGACAGGGATCAACATTCAGTACTTC. Residues: CASSLQTGINIQYF.